This T cell receptor beta chain is drawn from a study of T cell changes during pregnancy in multiple sclerosis. This table comes from immunoSEQ multiplex PCR, and its TCRdb copy is limited to in-frame clones, with some not included. The table includes about 41,000 clones, roughly nine tenths detected once. The V segment lost 0 bases and the J segment 2 bases; nucleotides outside the gene matches: 7. In germline, CDR1 is SGDLS, CDR2 YYNGEE. CDR3 size: 16 residues. V is TRBV9 and J is TRBJ1-2; 7 bases match TRBD1. The sequencing used CD4+ T cells from peripheral blood mononuclear cells, collected in the first trimester of pregnancy. This clonotype was obtained from a female donor with multiple sclerosis, enrolled in a pregnancy study. In nucleotides, the CDR3 is TGTGCCAGCAGCGTAGCAACAGGGGCGCTGAACTATGGCTACACCTTC. Its translation is CASSVATGALNYGYTF.